Presented here are 21 T cell receptor beta chains from one specimen sequenced in a study of blood T cell repertoires in COVID-19. The assay was immunoSEQ multiplex PCR, and TCRdb's table has in-frame clones only and misses some. The sample has around 200,000 clones, approximately 89% seen once; the top ten hold 2% to 2.5%. The sequenced sample was PBMCs or T cells enriched from blood (not recorded which). The origin of the receptors is a woman in her thirties or forties with acute COVID-19.

The chain couples TRBV7-9 to TRBJ1-2; a weak D match, TRBD1 (5 bases). The ends were cut back, 3 bases at V and 5 bases at J, with 10 bases in the middle. This CDR3 is built from 13 residues. CDR1 is SEHNR, CDR2 FQNEAQ, per germline (reference sequence). The CDR3 loop reads CASSFLQAYGYTF. CDR3 nucleotides: TGTGCCAGCAGCTTCTTACAGGCTTATGGCTACACCTTC.

This chain links TRBV11-2 with TRBJ2-1, with 11 positions matching TRBD2. V shed 9 bases and J 9 bases; nucleotides not matched to a gene: 10. The length of the CDR3 is 14 residues. The germline CDR1 and CDR2 sequences are SGHAT and FQNNGV. This CDR3 reads CASGRTSGSGEQFF. The CDR3 bases are TGTGCCAGTGGGAGGACTAGCGGGTCCGGTGAGCAGTTCTTC.

The genes are TRBV28 and TRBJ1-4; the match to TRBD1 covers 9 bases. The J segment lost 4 bases and the V segment lost 3 bases, leaving 6 bases of the junction unmatched. Germline values: CDR1 MDHEN, CDR2 SYDVKM. This CDR3 region has 16 residues. The CDR3 loop is CASSLSLGQGNEKLFF. The DNA for the CDR3 is TGTGCCAGCAGTTTGTCTCTGGGACAGGGTAATGAAAAACTGTTTTTT. Full variable domain (rest looked up from reference TRBV28 and TRBJ1-4): DVKVTQSSRYLVKRTGEKVFLECVQDMDHENMFWYRQDPGLGLRLIYFSYDVKMKEKGDIPEGYSVSREKKERFSLILESASTNQTSMYLCASSLSLGQGNEKLFFGSGTQLSVL.

The rearrangement joins TRBV6-1 to TRBJ2-1, with D perhaps TRBD1 (6 bases). V lost 1 base to trimming and J lost 9 bases, with 13 bases between them. The CDR3 is 14 residues long. Germline V lookup: CDR1 MNHNS, CDR2 SASEGT. The CDR3 coding sequence is TGTGCCAGCAGTGAAGGCAGGGGTACGGGTGAGCAGTTCTTC. Translation gives CASSEGRGTGEQFF.

The chain has TRBV6-5 and TRBJ1-6, with 7 bases identical to TRBD1. The CDR3 sequence is 14 residues long. The V gene end was trimmed by 10 bases and the J gene end by 10 bases; junction bases not matched to a gene: 13. The germline V gene has CDR1 MNHEY and CDR2 SVGAGI. CDR3 amino acids: CATTSTGKRSPLHF. CDR3 nucleotides: TGTGCCACTACATCGACAGGGAAGAGGTCACCCCTCCACTTT.

The gene calls are TRBV24-1 and TRBJ2-5, with 7 bases identical to TRBD1. The CDR3 spans 15 residues. Germline CDR1 and CDR2: KGHDR and SFDVKD. J was trimmed by 4 bases and V by 4 bases; bases with no gene match: 8. The CDR3 loop is CATSDPRGGVETQYF. DNA of the CDR3: TGTGCCACCAGTGACCCGAGAGGGGGCGTAGAGACCCAGTACTTC.

The V and J genes are TRBV19 and TRBJ1-4, with a tentative D call TRBD1 (6 bases). This CDR3 is 14 amino acids long. Germline loops: CDR1 LNHDA, CDR2 SQIVND (reference sequence). V lost 10 bases and J lost 6, with 18 bases in between. CDR3 amino acids: CATHRGGRDEKLFF. The CDR3 DNA follows: TGTGCCACCCATCGGGGGGGGCGCGATGAAAAACTGTTTTTT.

V gene TRBV4-1 combines with J gene TRBJ1-5; D is possibly TRBD1 (5 bases). Trimming cost V 5 bases and J 4 bases, with 6 bases left between them. CDR1 MGHRA and CDR2 YSYEKL come from the germline V gene. The CDR3 is 12 amino acids. In DNA form, the CDR3 reads TGCGCCAGCAGCTCAGGGAATCAGCCCCAGCATTTT. This translates into CASSSGNQPQHF.

The chain combines TRBV3-1 (or the pseudogene TRBV3-2) with TRBJ2-1, with a weak D call TRBD2 (5 bases). V was clipped by 3 bases and J by 6 bases, with 12 bases between them. Germline V gives CDR1 LGHDT, CDR2 YNNKEL (reference sequence). The CDR3 has 14 amino acids. CDR3 in DNA: TGTGCCAGCAGCCATTCTGGGAGCGCCAATGAGCAGTTCTTC. It yields the protein CASSHSGSANEQFF.

V and J are TRBV27 and TRBJ2-5; the D gene is possibly TRBD2 (5 bases). CDR1 MNHEY and CDR2 SMNVEV come from the germline V gene (reference sequence). The CDR3 sequence is 12 residues long. The V gene lost 5 bases and the J gene lost 7 bases, with 11 bases spanning the gap. The chain's CDR3 is CASSPPSGTQYF. The CDR3 DNA reads TGTGCCAGCAGTCCGCCGAGCGGGACCCAGTACTTC.

J is TRBJ1-5 and V is TRBV4-2, with 7 bases that match TRBD1. This CDR3 is built from 16 residues. V shed 3 bases, J shed 2 bases, and the junction held 7 bases outside the gene matches. The germline CDR1 and CDR2 sequences are LGHNA and YNFKEQ. CDR3 DNA sequence: TGTGCCAGCAGCCAGGAAGCCACAGGGGGCAATCAGCCCCAGCATTTT. Translation gives CASSQEATGGNQPQHF.

This sequence joins TRBV6-2 or TRBV6-3 and TRBJ1-5; 8 bases agree with TRBD1. The germline CDR1 and CDR2 sequences are MNHEY and SVGEGT. Trimming cost V 2 bases and J 5 bases; bases outside gene matches: 5. This CDR3 is built from 15 residues. CDR3: CASSYMGQEYQPQHF. DNA for the CDR3: TGTGCCAGCAGTTACATGGGACAGGAGTATCAGCCCCAGCATTTT.

The rearrangement uses TRBV4-1 and TRBJ1-1; D gene ambiguous. The CDR3 is made up of 13 amino acids. Germline CDR1 MGHRA, CDR2 YSYEKL. V was clipped by 0 bases and J by 7 bases, with 9 bases between them. The CDR3 sequence is CASSQDHKFEAFF. CDR3 nucleotide sequence: TGCGCCAGCAGCCAAGATCACAAGTTTGAAGCTTTCTTT.

This chain uses TRBV5-8 with TRBJ2-7; TRBD1 matches at 9 bases. The CDR3 runs 14 residues. CDR1 is SGHTS and CDR2 is YDEGEE in the germline V gene. Germline trimming cut 5 bases from V and 5 bases from J; bases unmatched to any gene: 8. CDR3 residues: CASSLGQGRNEQYF. CDR3 nucleotides: TGTGCCAGCAGTCTGGGACAGGGCCGGAACGAGCAGTACTTC.

The gene calls are TRBV29-1 and TRBJ2-7; D unresolved. Trimming removed 4 bases from V and 1 base from J, with 8 bases in between. Per the germline V gene, CDR1 is SQVTM and CDR2 is ANQGSEA. The CDR3 covers 12 residues. In nucleotides, the CDR3 is TGCAGCGTTGGTGGCAGTTCCTACGAGCAGTACTTC. This sequence encodes CSVGGSSYEQYF.

This sequence joins TRBV28 and TRBJ1-6, with D perhaps matching TRBD1 (5 bases). The CDR3 extends over 16 amino acids. V was shortened by 2 bases and J by 8 bases, with 16 bases between the two germline ends. Germline V lookup: CDR1 MDHEN, CDR2 SYDVKM. The CDR3 DNA follows: TGTGCCAGCAGTTTACCCTTCCGGGGGAAGTATTCACCCCTCCACTTT. Its translation is CASSLPFRGKYSPLHF.

The gene calls are TRBV25-1 and TRBJ2-5; 9 nucleotides match TRBD1. The CDR3 loop spans 17 amino acids. The germline gives CDR1 MGHDK, CDR2 SYGVNS. The ends lost 1 base at V and 4 bases at J; junction bases unmatched: 10. CDR3 DNA: TGTGCCAGCAGTGAATTCGGGACAGGGACAAAAAGAGAGACCCAGTACTTC. Protein product: CASSEFGTGTKRETQYF.

The J gene is TRBJ2-1, the V gene TRBV5-1; possible D gene TRBD2, 5 bases. CDR3 length equals 14 residues. V lost 7 bases to trimming and J lost 7 bases, with 18 bases between them. The germline V gene has CDR1 SGHRS and CDR2 YFSETQ. CDR3 residues: CASSGVLGRNEQFF. CDR3 coding DNA: TGCGCCAGCTCCGGAGTTCTGGGGAGAAATGAGCAGTTCTTC.

The chain has TRBV7-8 and TRBJ2-1; 8 bases are a match to TRBD2. The V gene's germline CDR1 is SGHVS and CDR2 FQNEAQ. CDR3 length equals 14 residues. The V segment lost 0 bases and the J segment 8 bases; nucleotides outside the gene matches: 3. CDR3 DNA sequence: TGTGCCAGCAGCTTAGCAGCGGGAGTAGATGAGCAGTTCTTC. Translated: CASSLAAGVDEQFF.

The CDR3 DNA reads as TGTGCCAGCAGTGAAGGGGACAGATCCACAGATACGCAGTATTTT. As protein: CASSEGDRSTDTQYF. The V and J genes are TRBV2 and TRBJ2-3, with 7 bases aligning to TRBD1. CDR1 and CDR2 (germline): SNHLY, FYNNEI. The CDR3 totals 15 residues. The J segment lost 2 bases and the V segment lost 1 base, leaving 3 bases of the junction unmatched.

The gene calls are TRBV30 and TRBJ2-7; TRBD1 aligns across 8 bases. The CDR3 runs 15 residues. The germline V gene encodes CDR1 GTSNPN and CDR2 SVGIG (reference sequence). V dropped 0 bases and J dropped 3; count of bases not matched to a gene: 7. The CDR3 nucleotides are TGTGCCTGGAGTGTACGTGTGACAGGGGACTACGAGCAGTACTTC. Its protein is CAWSVRVTGDYEQYF.